A selection of T cell receptor beta chains follows, all from one sample in a study of Graves' ophthalmopathy and Graves' hyperthyroidism. TCRdb re-analysed the multiplex PCR reads in MiXCR, keeping a single row per CDR3 protein. The sample has hundreds of thousands of distinct CDR3 sequences, 13% to 15% seen once; the top ten hold over 7.5%. Sequences were obtained from blood. The receptors were gathered from a woman in her 30s with Graves' ophthalmopathy. The CDR3 runs from the conserved cysteine through the conserved F or W. D genes are given only for firm matches. For some rows the clone size is stated as once, few or many, or as a class when expanded; others skip it.

size | J | V | D | CDR3 | DNA
. | TRBJ1-1 | TRBV6-1 | . | CASSMAGGVYSGTEAFF | TGTGCCAGCAGTATGGCGGGAGGGGTCTATTCTGGAACTGAAGCTTTCTTT
many | TRBJ1-1 | TRBV28 | . | CASSTHPKNTEAFF | TGTGCCAGCAGCACCCATCCCAAGAACACTGAAGCTTTCTTT
many | TRBJ2-7 | TRBV20-1 | TRBD1 | CSPLRTGHEQYF | TGCAGCCCTTTAAGGACAGGGCACGAGCAGTACTTC
many | TRBJ2-5 | TRBV6-2/TRBV6-3 | . | CASSLTGKETQYF | TGTGCCAGCAGTTTAACAGGGAAAGAGACCCAGTACTTC
many | TRBJ2-7 | TRBV7-3 | TRBD1 | CASSLLGTGAEQYF | TGTGCCAGCAGCTTACTGGGAACAGGGGCCGAGCAGTACTTC
many | TRBJ1-1 | TRBV20-1 | . | CSAVRSGVNTEAFF | TGCAGTGCTGTACGTAGCGGAGTGAACACTGAAGCTTTCTTT
. | TRBJ1-2 | TRBV28 | . | CASSQGIGDYGYTF | TGTGCCAGCAGTCAAGGCATCGGGGACTATGGCTACACCTTC
. | TRBJ1-1 | TRBV3-1 | . | CASSQEPRLNTEAFF | TGTGCCAGCAGCCAAGAACCAAGATTAAACACTGAAGCTTTCTTT
many | TRBJ2-7 | TRBV27 | TRBD1 | CASSFLGTDYEQYF | TGTGCCAGCAGTTTTTTAGGGACAGACTACGAGCAGTACTTC
many | TRBJ1-1 | TRBV19 | TRBD1 | CASSTRTGVNTEAFF | TGTGCCAGTAGTACCAGAACAGGGGTGAACACTGAAGCTTTCTTT
many | TRBJ2-5 | TRBV12-3/TRBV12-4 | . | CASSLGLARETQYF | TGTGCCAGCAGTTTAGGCCTAGCGAGAGAGACCCAGTACTTC
many | TRBJ2-2 | TRBV4-1 | . | CASSQDEGTGELFF | TGCGCCAGCAGCCAAGATGAGGGGACCGGGGAGCTGTTTTTT
many | TRBJ2-7 | TRBV5-5 | TRBD1 | CASRWTGRYEQYF | TGTGCCAGCAGGTGGACAGGGAGGTACGAGCAGTACTTC
many | TRBJ2-7 | TRBV27 | . | CASSSQGLREQYF | TGTGCCAGCAGTTCCCAGGGGCTGAGAGAGCAGTACTTC
. | TRBJ1-1 | TRBV12-3/TRBV12-4 | . | CASSFRASADAFF | TGTGCCAGCAGTTTTCGCGCGTCCGCTGATGCTTTCTTT
few | TRBJ2-2 | TRBV3-1 | . | CASSQDARDTGELFF | TGTGCCAGCAGCCAAGATGCACGGGACACCGGGGAGCTGTTTTTT
many | TRBJ1-2 | TRBV10-3 | TRBD1 | CAISRDRGSNYGYTF | TGTGCCATCAGCAGGGACAGGGGATCTAACTATGGCTACACCTTC
many | TRBJ1-2 | TRBV6-5 | TRBD1 | CASSGTGGDTF | TGTGCCAGCAGCGGAACAGGGGGTGACACCTTC
few | TRBJ2-7 | TRBV10-1 | TRBD2 | CASSALSSGDYEQYF | TGCGCCAGCAGTGCACTTTCTAGCGGGGATTACGAGCAGTACTTC
few | TRBJ1-3 | TRBV18 | . | CASSGTLSGNTIYF | TGTGCCAGCTCAGGCACACTCTCTGGAAACACCATATATTTT
many | TRBJ2-7 | TRBV27 | . | CATIQGGEQYF | TGTGCCACCATTCAGGGAGGCGAGCAGTACTTC
. | TRBJ2-7 | TRBV20-1 | TRBD1 | CSATGQGSYEQYF | TGCAGTGCTACCGGACAGGGCTCCTACGAGCAGTACTTC
many | TRBJ2-7 | TRBV6-1 | . | CASSEKRSWGTPTYEQYF | TGTGCCAGCAGTGAAAAAAGAAGTTGGGGGACACCGACCTACGAGCAGTACTTC
many | TRBJ1-3 | TRBV28 | . | CASSPSGFPNTIYF | TGTGCCAGCAGTCCCTCTGGATTTCCCAACACCATATATTTT
. | TRBJ2-3 | TRBV28 | . | CPDGSTSTDTQYF | TGTCCCGACGGTAGTACTAGCACAGATACGCAGTATTTT
. | TRBJ2-5 | TRBV24-1 | TRBD2 | CATSETRTSGGQETQYF | TGTGCCACCAGTGAAACCAGGACTAGCGGGGGACAAGAGACCCAGTACTTC
many | TRBJ2-7 | TRBV6-1 | TRBD2 | CASILGGLAGEYEQYF | TGTGCCAGCATCCTAGGGGGACTAGCGGGGGAGTACGAGCAGTACTTC
many | TRBJ2-5 | TRBV18 | . | CASSPYPETQYF | TGTGCCAGCTCACCTTACCCGGAGACCCAGTACTTC
. | TRBJ2-7 | TRBV18 | TRBD1 | CASSHTGGNEQYF | TGTGCCAGCTCACACACAGGGGGTAACGAGCAGTACTTC
many | TRBJ1-2 | TRBV5-1 | . | CASSLVSGNTYGYTF | TGCGCCAGCAGCTTGGTTTCCGGGAATACCTATGGCTACACCTTC
. | TRBJ1-2 | TRBV2 | . | CASRRGDASYGYTF | TGTGCCAGCAGACGAGGGGACGCTTCCTATGGCTACACCTTC
many | TRBJ2-7 | TRBV28 | . | CVSPGGVGGSYEQYF | TGTGTCAGCCCCGGTGGGGTAGGAGGCTCCTACGAGCAGTACTTC
. | TRBJ1-1 | TRBV6-2/TRBV6-3 | TRBD1 | CASSSITGVTEAFF | TGTGCCAGCAGCTCCATCACAGGGGTCACTGAAGCTTTCTTT
few | TRBJ2-2 | TRBV25-1 | . | CASRNEGITGELFF | TGTGCCAGCAGGAACGAAGGGATCACCGGGGAGCTGTTTTTT
many | TRBJ1-6 | TRBV12-3/TRBV12-4 | . | CASSQLRADSVDSPLHF | TGTGCCAGCAGTCAACTTCGTGCGGACAGCGTGGATTCACCCCTCCACTTT
few | TRBJ1-5 | TRBV20-1 | TRBD1 | CSADQGAQGQPQHF | TGCAGTGCGGATCAGGGGGCGCAGGGTCAGCCCCAGCATTTT
many | TRBJ1-1 | TRBV19 | TRBD1 | CASSKHRGEATEAFF | TGTGCCAGTAGTAAGCACAGGGGGGAAGCCACTGAAGCTTTCTTT
many | TRBJ2-7 | TRBV25-1 | . | CASSEAVRGWDEQYF | TGTGCCAGCAGTGAAGCTGTAAGGGGGTGGGACGAGCAGTACTTC
many | TRBJ1-1 | TRBV28 | . | CASSPLHTEAFF | TGTGCCAGCAGCCCATTACACACTGAAGCTTTCTTT
many | TRBJ2-5 | TRBV30 | . | CAWSVRRGETQYF | TGTGCCTGGAGTGTAAGACGAGGGGAGACCCAGTACTTC
few | TRBJ1-1 | TRBV3-1 | . | CASSQGASGTLNTEAFF | TGTGCCAGCAGCCAAGGGGCCTCCGGGACATTGAACACTGAAGCTTTCTTT
many | TRBJ2-7 | TRBV20-1 | . | CSARDSAGWEQYF | TGCAGTGCTAGAGATTCAGCGGGCTGGGAGCAGTACTTC
many | TRBJ2-6 | TRBV19 | TRBD1 | CASSPRTGVSGANVLTF | TGTGCCAGTAGTCCTAGGACAGGGGTCTCTGGGGCCAACGTCCTGACTTTC